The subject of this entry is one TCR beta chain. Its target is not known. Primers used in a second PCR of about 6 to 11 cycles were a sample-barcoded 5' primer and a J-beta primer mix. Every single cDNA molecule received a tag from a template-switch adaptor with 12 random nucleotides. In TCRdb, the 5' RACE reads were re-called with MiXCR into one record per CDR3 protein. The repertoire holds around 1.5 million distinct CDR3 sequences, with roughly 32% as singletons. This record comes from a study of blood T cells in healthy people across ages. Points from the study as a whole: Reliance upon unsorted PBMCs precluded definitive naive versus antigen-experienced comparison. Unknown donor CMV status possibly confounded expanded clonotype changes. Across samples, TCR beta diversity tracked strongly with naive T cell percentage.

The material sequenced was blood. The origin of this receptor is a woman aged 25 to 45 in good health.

The CDR3 protein is CASSPPDRGQVEAKNIQYF. The CDR3, as DNA: TGTGCCAGCAGCCCACCAGACAGGGGACAGGTTGAAGCCAAAAACATTCAGTACTTC. J is TRBJ2-4 and V is TRBV11-3; 8 bases match TRBD1. Germline loops: CDR1 SGHNT, CDR2 YENEEA. Unmatched junction bases numbered 15, after V lost 5 bases and J lost 0 bases. This CDR3 comprises 19 residues.